These T cell receptor beta chains were read from a single sample in a study of CD8+ T cells in alopecia areata. The repertoire was sequenced with immunoSEQ multiplex PCR; TCRdb's copy has only in-frame clones and lacks some. The sample contains about 140,000 clones, approximately 90% of which appear only once. Sequencing was performed on CD8+ T cells sorted from blood, taken at week 4, from a patient treated with tofacitinib. These receptor sequences come from a human donor with alopecia areata. Each CDR3 is given with its conserved first and last residue. A D gene is named only where the DNA matches it firmly. Clone sizes are given selectively: once, few, many, or a class where the clone is expanded.

v_call,d_call,j_call,clone_size,cdr3_aa,cdr3_nt
TRBV7-8,NA,TRBJ1-2,NA,CASSLETGNYGYTF,TGTGCCAGCAGCTTAGAGACAGGAAACTATGGCTACACCTTC
TRBV15,NA,TRBJ2-1,NA,CATRTGEGEQFF,TGTGCCACCAGGACAGGGGAGGGTGAGCAGTTCTTC
TRBV27,NA,TRBJ2-7,NA,CASGLLLDEQYF,TGTGCCAGCGGATTACTCCTGGACGAGCAGTACTTC
TRBV23-1,NA,TRBJ2-5,NA,CASSHPPNGMEGETQYF,TGCGCCAGCAGTCACCCTCCGAACGGGATGGAGGGGGAGACCCAGTACTTC
TRBV29-1,NA,TRBJ2-1,NA,CSATGPSSNEQFF,TGCAGCGCTACGGGACCGTCGAGCAATGAGCAGTTCTTC
TRBV29-1,NA,TRBJ2-7,NA,CSVVIWGDIYEQYF,TGCAGCGTCGTCATTTGGGGCGATATCTACGAGCAGTACTTC
TRBV7-6,NA,TRBJ2-7,NA,CASSLAPGAYEQYF,TGTGCCAGCAGCTTAGCGCCGGGGGCCTACGAGCAGTACTTC
TRBV4-1,NA,TRBJ1-5,NA,CASSQVAENQPQHF,TGCGCCAGCAGCCAAGTAGCTGAGAATCAGCCCCAGCATTTT
TRBV7-9,NA,TRBJ2-7,once,CASSLGVNEQYF,TGTGCCAGCAGCTTAGGGGTCAACGAGCAGTACTTC
TRBV9,NA,TRBJ2-1,NA,CASSVRAAAGSYNEQFF,TGTGCCAGCAGCGTCCGGGCGGCCGCGGGCTCCTACAATGAGCAGTTCTTC
TRBV13,NA,TRBJ2-7,NA,CASRARTDYEQYF,TGTGCCAGCCGAGCCAGGACGGACTACGAGCAGTACTTC
TRBV6-5,TRBD2,TRBJ2-4,NA,CASSYSNAGGPHIQYF,TGTGCCAGCAGTTACTCGAATGCGGGGGGCCCTCACATTCAGTACTTC
TRBV6-4,NA,TRBJ2-3,NA,CASSDSAVQTDTQYF,TGTGCCAGCAGTGACTCGGCGGTACAGACAGATACGCAGTATTTT